The 9 T cell receptor beta chains listed next were all sequenced from one sample in a study of blood T cell repertoires in COVID-19 (dated by TCRdb to 2018 to 2020). Library method: the immunoSEQ multiplex PCR assay. In TCRdb, the immuneACCESS table is reduced to in-frame sequences with V and J assigned. These tables do not hold every clone; where another copy was compared, an unresolved V gene accounts for under half, and the others remain unexplained. The table for this sample lists some 150,000 clones; about 88% of them were counted only once. The ten top clones hold about 2.5% of the sample. Sequenced sample: peripheral blood. Receptors originate from a woman between 70 and 85 years old with acute or convalescent COVID-19.

The rearrangement uses TRBV7-2 and TRBJ1-1; tentatively, D is TRBD1 (6 bases). Trimming stripped 4 bases from V and 0 bases from J, with 9 bases between. In germline, CDR1 is SGHTA, CDR2 FQGNSA. This CDR3 region has 14 residues. CDR3 sequence: CASSWDTLNTEAFF. DNA for the CDR3: TGTGCCAGCAGCTGGGACACCTTGAACACTGAAGCTTTCTTT.

The V gene is TRBV5-1, the J gene TRBJ2-5; possible D gene TRBD1, 6 bases. CDR3 length: 16 amino acids. V was clipped by 3 bases and J by 5 bases, with 20 bases between them. Per the germline V gene, CDR1 is SGHRS and CDR2 is YFSETQ. CDR3 sequence (DNA): TGCGCCAGCAGCTGGGGCTGGCAGGGGCCGGGGGAGACCCAGTACTTC. Amino acids: CASSWGWQGPGETQYF.

The V gene is TRBV12-3 or TRBV12-4, the J gene TRBJ1-6; unclear D gene. V was shortened by 3 bases and J by 12 bases, with 12 bases between the two germline ends. This CDR3 comprises 13 residues. The CDR3 is CASSFLEQGPLHF. CDR3 bases: TGTGCCAGCAGTTTTTTGGAGCAAGGACCCCTCCACTTT.

This sequence joins TRBV5-4 and TRBJ1-1; no definite D call. Germline CDR1 reads SGHNT; CDR2 reads YYREEE (reference sequence). The CDR3 consists of 14 residues. V lost 2 bases, J lost 8 bases, and 16 bases lay in between. This CDR3 reads CASSFGYERGEAFF. The DNA of the CDR3 is TGTGCCAGCAGCTTCGGATATGAGCGTGGGGAAGCTTTCTTT.

The V and J genes are TRBV5-6 and TRBJ1-2, with D maybe TRBD1 (6 bases). The V end lost 3 bases, the J end lost 8 bases, and 11 bases lay between the germline ends. Germline V CDR1 and CDR2: SGHDT, YYEEEE. The CDR3 length is 12 residues. In DNA, the CDR3 is TGTGCCAGCAGCTACACAGGGCAAGGCTACACCTTC. This codes for CASSYTGQGYTF.

This clone was observed a handful of times. The rearrangement joins TRBV20-1 to TRBJ2-1, with TRBD2 matching over 9 bases. Trimming took 3 bases from V and 10 from J; bases not matched to a gene: 10. CDR1 DFQATT and CDR2 SNEGSKA come from the germline V gene (reference sequence). This CDR3 is built from 14 residues. CDR3 bases: TGCAGTGCTAGTAGGGCTAGCGGGGTGGGGGAGCAGTTCTTC. Encoded protein: CSASRASGVGEQFF.

This chain joins TRBV7-9 and TRBJ1-1; tentative D call: TRBD1 (6 bases). The ends were cut back, 6 bases at V and 0 bases at J, with 17 bases in the middle. Germline CDR1 is SEHNR and CDR2 is FQNEAQ (reference sequence). CDR3 length: 16 residues. CDR3 bases: TGTGCCAGCAGGTCTAAAGGGGGTGGGATGAACACTGAAGCTTTCTTT. It specifies CASRSKGGGMNTEAFF.

V usage is TRBV3-1 (or the pseudogene TRBV3-2) and J usage is TRBJ1-2; 9 bases match TRBD1. J gave up 2 bases and V 7 bases, and 2 bases lay outside the gene matches. CDR3 length equals 13 residues. Looked up from germline, CDR1 is LGHDT and CDR2 is YNNKEL (reference sequence). The CDR3 region has the DNA TGTGCCAGCAAACAGGGGGCGAACTATGGCTACACCTTC. Amino acids: CASKQGANYGYTF.

V and J are TRBV7-9 and TRBJ2-3; D gene uncertain. V was trimmed by 5 bases and J by 0 bases, leaving 3 bases between them. This CDR3 has 12 amino acids. CDR1 is SEHNR, CDR2 FQNEAQ, per germline (reference sequence). In nucleotides, the CDR3 is TGTGCCAGCAGCCGTAGCACAGATACGCAGTATTTT. This codes for CASSRSTDTQYF.